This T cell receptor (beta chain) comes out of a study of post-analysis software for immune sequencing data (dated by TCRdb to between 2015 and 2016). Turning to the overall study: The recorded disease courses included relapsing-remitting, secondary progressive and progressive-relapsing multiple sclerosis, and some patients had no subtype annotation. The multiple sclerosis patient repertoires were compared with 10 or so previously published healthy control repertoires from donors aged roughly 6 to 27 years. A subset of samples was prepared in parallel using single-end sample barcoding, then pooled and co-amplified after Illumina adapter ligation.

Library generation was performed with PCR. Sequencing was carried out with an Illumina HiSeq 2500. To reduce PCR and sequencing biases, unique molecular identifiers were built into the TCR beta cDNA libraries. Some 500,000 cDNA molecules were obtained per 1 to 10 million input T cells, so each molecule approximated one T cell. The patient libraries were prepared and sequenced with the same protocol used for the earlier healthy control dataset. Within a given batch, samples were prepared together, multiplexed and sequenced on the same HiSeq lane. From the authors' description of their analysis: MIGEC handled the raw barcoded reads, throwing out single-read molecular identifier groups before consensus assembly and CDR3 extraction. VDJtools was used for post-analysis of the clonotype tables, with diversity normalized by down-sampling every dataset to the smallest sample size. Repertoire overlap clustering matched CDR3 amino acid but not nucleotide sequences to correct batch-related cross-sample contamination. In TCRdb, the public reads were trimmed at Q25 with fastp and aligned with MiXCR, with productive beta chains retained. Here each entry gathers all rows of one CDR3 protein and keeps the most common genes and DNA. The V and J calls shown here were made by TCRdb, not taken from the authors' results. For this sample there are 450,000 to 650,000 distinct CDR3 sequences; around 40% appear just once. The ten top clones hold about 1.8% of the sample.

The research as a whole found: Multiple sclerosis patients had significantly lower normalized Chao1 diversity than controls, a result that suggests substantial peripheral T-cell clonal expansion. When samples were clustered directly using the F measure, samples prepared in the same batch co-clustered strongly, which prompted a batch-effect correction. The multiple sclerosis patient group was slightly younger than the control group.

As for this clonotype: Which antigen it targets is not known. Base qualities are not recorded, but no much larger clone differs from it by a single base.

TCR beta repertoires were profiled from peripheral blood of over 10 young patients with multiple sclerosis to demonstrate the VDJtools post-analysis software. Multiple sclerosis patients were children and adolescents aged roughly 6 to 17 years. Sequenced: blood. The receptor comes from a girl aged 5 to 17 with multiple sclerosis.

The sequence in DNA is TGTGCCAGCAGGAACGGTTTGGGGGCGTACGAGCAGTACTTC. It encodes CASRNGLGAYEQYF. The V gene is TRBV6-2 or TRBV6-3 and the J gene is TRBJ2-5, with a tentative D gene TRBD1 over 6 matching bases. The J call is in doubt because the DNA end fits TRBJ2-7 better. The germline V gene gives CDR1 as MNHEY and CDR2 as SVGEGT. The cysteine opens and the phenylalanine closes a CDR3 of 14 amino acids. Just CDR3 DNA is preserved here, 42 bases in frame from base 1.